Following are 18 T cell receptor beta chains from one sample sequenced in a study of graft-versus-host responses after intestinal transplantation. Clones were read by immunoSEQ multiplex PCR, and TCRdb kept only the in-frame ones, dropping some. Of around 100,000 clones listed, over 75% are singletons. For these receptors, no antigen is known. This sample comprised unstimulated CD4+ T cells sorted from spleen or lymph node cells, obtained before intestinal transplant. Receptors originate from a human donor who received an intestinal transplant.

This clone was found once. The chain joins TRBV9 to TRBJ2-7; TRBD1 or TRBD2 may be the D gene (5 bases each). This CDR3 has 12 amino acids. The germline V gene has CDR1 SGDLS and CDR2 YYNGEE. Trimming pared 0 bases from V and 7 bases from J, leaving 8 bases between. The CDR3 region has the DNA TGTGCCAGCAGCGTAGGGGACGGTGAGCAGTACTTC. It codes for CASSVGDGEQYF.

The chain employs TRBV18 and TRBJ2-7; perhaps D is TRBD1 or TRBD2 (5 bases each). The germline V gene encodes CDR1 KGHSH and CDR2 LQKENI. V was shortened by 4 bases and J by 6 bases, with 7 bases between the two germline ends. The CDR3 consists of 11 residues. Written as DNA, the CDR3 is TGTGCCAGCTCACTCGGGGCCGAGCAGTACTTC. It translates to CASSLGAEQYF.

Only a few counts were recorded for this clone. V and J are TRBV6-5 and TRBJ1-2; no definite D call. Germline lookup yields CDR1 MNHEY and CDR2 SVGAGI. The CDR3 has 11 residues. V lost 9 bases and J 0 bases, leaving 5 bases between the germline ends. The CDR3 sequence is CASQANYGYTF. The CDR3 region has the DNA TGTGCCAGTCAAGCTAACTATGGCTACACCTTC.

The chain has TRBV11-2 and TRBJ2-5; no definite D call. CDR1 and CDR2 (germline): SGHAT, FQNNGV. This CDR3 has 16 residues. The V gene lost 1 base and the J gene lost 2 bases, with 14 bases spanning the gap. The CDR3 spells CASSLGRRRLQETQYF. CDR3 bases: TGTGCCAGCAGCTTAGGGCGTAGACGGTTACAAGAGACCCAGTACTTC.

The chain joins TRBV5-5 to TRBJ2-5, with unresolved D. The V gene's germline CDR1 is SGHKS and CDR2 YYEKEE (reference sequence). CDR3 length: 12 residues. V lost 0 bases and J lost 13, with 13 bases in between. For the CDR3, the DNA is TGTGCCAGCAGCTTGGCCGAGGACGCATGGTACTTC. Translating gives CASSLAEDAWYF.

This chain connects TRBV18 to TRBJ2-5; 8 positions match TRBD1. CDR1 is KGHSH and CDR2 is LQKENI in the germline V gene. V was pared by 6 bases and J by 2 bases, with 2 bases of the junction left unmatched. CDR3 length: 13 residues. In DNA form, the CDR3 reads TGTGCCAGCTCCCGGGACAGGCAAGAGACCCAGTACTTC. Its protein is CASSRDRQETQYF.

V is TRBV7-2 and J is TRBJ1-5; D possibly corresponds to TRBD1 (5 bases). The germline V gene has CDR1 SGHTA and CDR2 FQGNSA. CDR3 length: 13 residues. V dropped 2 bases and J dropped 4 bases, with 6 bases sitting between them. The CDR3 loop is CASSLRGNQPQHF. Written as DNA, the CDR3 is TGTGCCAGCAGCTTAAGGGGTAATCAGCCCCAGCATTTT.

The V call is TRBV10-1, the J call TRBJ2-7, with D hard to call. In germline, CDR1 is WNHNN, CDR2 SYGVQD (reference sequence). This CDR3 contains 13 residues. The ends were cut back, 3 bases at V and 3 bases at J, with 9 bases in the middle. The CDR3 here is CASSENINYEQYF. The CDR3 nucleotides are TGCGCCAGCAGTGAAAACATTAACTACGAGCAGTACTTC.

The chain joins TRBV5-4 to TRBJ1-2; maybe TRBD1 (5 bases). The CDR3 runs to 14 residues. CDR1 and CDR2 (germline): SGHNT, YYREEE (reference sequence). The germline V and J ends were trimmed by 4 bases and 4 bases, with 14 bases remaining between them. The CDR3 sequence: CASSGYRGFYGYTF. The DNA of the CDR3 is TGTGCCAGCAGCGGATACCGGGGCTTCTATGGCTACACCTTC.

V and J are TRBV10-3 and TRBJ2-1; 10 bases are shared with TRBD2. The length of the CDR3 is 14 residues. The germline V gene has CDR1 ENHRY and CDR2 SYGVKD. Unmatched junction bases numbered 2, after V lost 0 bases and J lost 9 bases. DNA of the CDR3: TGTGCCATCAGTGAGTCTAGCGGGGGGATTGAGCAGTTCTTC. It specifies CAISESSGGIEQFF.

The V gene is TRBV5-6, the J gene TRBJ2-1, with D perhaps TRBD1 (6 bases). Trimming took 5 bases from V and 6 from J, leaving 12 bases between them. The CDR3 length is 13 residues. CDR1 is SGHDT and CDR2 is YYEEEE in the germline V gene. Written as DNA, the CDR3 is TGTGCCAGCAGTCTCATAGGGGGCAATGAGCAGTTCTTC. Translated, it gives CASSLIGGNEQFF.

The chain joins TRBV18 to TRBJ2-2; D uncertain. Germline CDR1 reads KGHSH; CDR2 reads LQKENI. The CDR3 has 18 amino acids. V lost 2 bases and J lost 0, with 16 bases in between. CDR3: CASSPTRWETANTGELFF. The CDR3 DNA follows: TGTGCCAGCTCACCAACTCGGTGGGAAACAGCGAACACCGGGGAGCTGTTTTTT.

The chain has TRBV6-1 and TRBJ2-3; D gene ambiguous. This CDR3 has 15 amino acids. V shed 6 bases and J shed 2 bases, with 15 bases lying between them. Per germline, CDR1 MNHNS and CDR2 SASEGT. The DNA for the CDR3 is TGTGCCAGCAGGGTGACCTACCCCCACACAGATACGCAGTATTTT. It encodes CASRVTYPHTDTQYF.

The rearrangement uses TRBV29-1 and TRBJ2-1; TRBD2 aligns across 7 bases. Per the germline V gene, CDR1 is SQVTM and CDR2 is ANQGSEA. With V trimmed by 7 bases and J by 3 bases, 3 bases remained unmatched. CDR3 length: 12 amino acids. The CDR3 sequence: CSGRDYYNEQFF. The CDR3, as DNA: TGCAGCGGCCGGGACTACTACAATGAGCAGTTCTTC.

The chain is built from TRBV6-1 and TRBJ1-2; no clear D gene. The CDR3 runs 13 residues. V dropped 6 bases and J dropped 4 bases, with 12 bases sitting between them. Per the germline V gene, CDR1 is MNHNS and CDR2 is SASEGT. CDR3 loop: CASRTGWGYGYTF. DNA for the CDR3: TGTGCCAGCAGGACGGGGTGGGGCTATGGCTACACCTTC.

The gene calls are TRBV18 and TRBJ2-7, with unresolved D. The length of the CDR3 is 14 residues. Germline V gene lookup returns CDR1 KGHSH and CDR2 LQKENI. Trimming stripped 1 base from V and 2 bases from J, with 9 bases between. CDR3 sequence (DNA): TGTGCCAGCTCACCACGGCAGAAGCCCTACGAGCAGTACTTC. Protein product: CASSPRQKPYEQYF.

CDR3 in amino acids: CASSQGWNQPQHF. In DNA, the CDR3 is TGTGCCAGCAGCCAGGGGTGGAATCAGCCCCAGCATTTT. The chain links TRBV27 to TRBJ1-5; maybe TRBD1 (6 bases). V lost 6 bases to trimming and J lost 4 bases, with 10 bases between them. The CDR3 consists of 13 residues. Germline-derived CDR1 and CDR2 are MNHEY and SMNVEV (reference sequence).

The genes are TRBV11-2 and TRBJ2-7; 7 bases are a match to TRBD1. CDR3 length: 12 amino acids. V lost 5 bases, J lost 4 bases, and 2 bases stayed unmatched. Per germline, CDR1 SGHAT and CDR2 FQNNGV. CDR3 protein: CASSVTGYEQYF. CDR3 sequence (DNA): TGTGCCAGCAGCGTGACAGGGTACGAGCAGTACTTC.